What follows are 21 T cell receptor beta chains derived from one specimen sequenced in a study of blood T cells in healthy people across ages (dated by TCRdb to between 2015 and 2017). The library was obtained by 5' RACE. The sequencer was an Illumina HiSeq 2500. A second PCR of 7 to 11 cycles was performed with a sample-barcoded 5' primer and a J-beta primer mix. The raw public reads went through TCRdb reprocessing: fastp at Q25, MiXCR clone calling, in-frame beta chains kept. When rows share a CDR3 protein, they turn into one entry using the most common DNA and genes. In this sample the table shows hundreds of thousands of distinct CDR3 sequences, under 30% of which occur a single time. 15% to 18% of the sample comes from the top ten. The sample taken for sequencing was blood. These receptors were obtained from an elderly woman in good health.

J is TRBJ1-4 and V is TRBV19; D unclear. This CDR3 spans 15 amino acids. Germline CDR1 and CDR2: LNHDA and SQIVND (reference sequence). Between the trimmed V and J ends, which lost 5 bases and 4 bases, there was a span of 14 bases. Written as DNA, the CDR3 is TGTGCCAGTAGTCCAGGACGAACTTTTAATGAAAAACTGTTTTTT. Protein: CASSPGRTFNEKLFF.

Only a few counts were recorded for this clonotype. The chain joins TRBV20-1 to TRBJ1-2; D not resolved. This CDR3 has 15 residues. The germline gives CDR1 DFQATT, CDR2 SNEGSKA (reference sequence). Trimming took 3 bases from V and 5 from J, leaving 19 bases between them. The CDR3 coding sequence is TGCAGTGCTAGGGCCAGCGCCTCGGGTTGGTATGGCTACACCTTC. Translating gives CSARASASGWYGYTF.

This clonotype was seen a few times. A much larger clonotype is one base distant, so this may be a read error. This chain joins TRBV20-1 and TRBJ2-7; 7 positions match TRBD1. Germline V gene data show CDR1 as DFQATT and CDR2 as SNEGSKA (reference sequence). The CDR3 consists of 11 residues. In DNA, the CDR3 is TGCAGGGCTCTACAGGGGAACGAGCAGTACTTC. Amino acid sequence: CRALQGNEQYF.

Comments on this clonotype: A read error may explain this, as a much larger clone is one base away. No conserved phenylalanine or tryptophan ends this CDR3, so it is likely a read error. This chain joins TRBV20-1 and TRBJ2-7; 8 positions agree with TRBD2. The DNA end is a closer match to TRBJ2-5, so the J assignment may be wrong. This CDR3 comprises 12 residues. The germline V gene has CDR1 DFQATT and CDR2 SNEGSKA (reference sequence). The CDR3 reads CTPTGGQGTQYC. As DNA, the CDR3 is TGCACCCCGACGGGGGGGCAGGGGACCCAGTACTGC.

Remarks on this clonotype: This sequence may be a read error, since a much larger clone differs from it by one base. CDR3 nucleotide sequence: TGTGCCAGCAGCCCCGGTAGCGGGGGGATCTACAGTGAGCAGTACTTC. Protein product: CASSPGSGGIYSEQYF. The V call is TRBV7-2, the J call TRBJ2-5; TRBD2 aligns across 10 bases. The trim removed 5 bases at V and 11 bases at J, leaving 17 bases unmatched. This CDR3 comprises 16 residues. CDR1 is SGHTA, CDR2 FQGNSA, per germline. Complete variable domain (other parts from reference TRBV7-2 and TRBJ2-5): GAGVSQSPSNKVTEKGKDVELRCDPISGHTALYWYRQSLGQGLEFLIYFQGNSAPDKSGLPSDRFSAERTGGSVSTLTIQRTQQEDSAVYLCASSPGSGGIYSEQYFGPGTRLLVL.

As to this clonotype: The junction departs from the called germline gene at one end, perhaps through a read error. The V gene is TRBV10-3, the J gene TRBJ1-1; perhaps TRBD1 as D (5 bases). In germline, CDR1 is ENHRY, CDR2 SYGVKD. The CDR3 consists of 15 residues. The CDR3 here is CVISDRSGLNTEAFF. The CDR3 nucleotides read TGTGTCATCAGTGATCGGTCGGGACTGAACACTGAAGCTTTCTTT.

The rearrangement links TRBV29-1 to TRBJ2-6; no reliable D call. This CDR3 is built from 15 residues. Germline V CDR1 and CDR2: SQVTM, ANQGSEA. Trimming shortened V by 1 base and J by 1 base, and 8 bases separated the two germline ends. The DNA of the CDR3 is TGCAGCGTTGAAGGGGAAACTTCTGGGGCCAACGTCCTGACTTTC. Amino acids: CSVEGETSGANVLTF.

About this clonotype: A much larger clone lies one base from this, so it may be a read error. This rearrangement joins TRBV28 to TRBJ2-7; D is possibly TRBD1 or TRBD2 (7 bases each). This CDR3 has 13 amino acids. Trimming stripped 11 bases from V and 6 bases from J, with 20 bases between. Germline assignment: CDR1 MDHEN and CDR2 SYDVKM. Here the CDR3 DNA reads TGTGCCGGCACTAACGCCAGGGGGGGCGAGCAGTACTTC. It encodes CAGTNARGGEQYF.

The gene calls are TRBV10-3 and TRBJ2-1; the match to TRBD2 covers 8 bases. Looked up from germline, CDR1 is ENHRY and CDR2 is SYGVKD. V lost 0 bases and J lost 6; bases outside the gene matches: 7. This CDR3 is built from 16 residues. CDR3 sequence: CAISESVTSGANEQFF. The DNA of the CDR3 is TGTGCCATCAGTGAGTCAGTTACTAGCGGCGCCAATGAGCAGTTCTTC.

The rearrangement links TRBV12-3 or TRBV12-4 to TRBJ1-1, with D unclear. Trimming removed 7 bases at V and 1 base at J, with 10 bases between. This CDR3 comprises 13 residues. CDR3 sequence reads: CASKPDTNTEAFF. The CDR3 DNA is TGTGCCAGCAAACCCGACACGAACACTGAAGCTTTCTTT.

The J gene is TRBJ2-4, the V gene TRBV6-6; D gene uncertain. Germline V CDR1 and CDR2: MNHNY, SVGAGI (reference sequence). V lost 7 bases, J lost 6 bases, and 16 bases lay in between. The CDR3 has 14 amino acids. The CDR3 DNA reads as TGTGCCAGCACTGAGGTGGGGTCGGCAAACATTCAGTACTTC. Translated, it gives CASTEVGSANIQYF.

This clonotype was observed at least ten times. The chain joins TRBV5-1 to TRBJ1-6, with 7 bases aligning to TRBD1. CDR3 length: 15 amino acids. Germline CDR1 is SGHRS and CDR2 is YFSETQ. Germline trimming cut 5 bases from V and 10 bases from J; bases unmatched to any gene: 12. The CDR3 coding sequence is TGCGCCAGCAGAGCAGAGAGAGGGGGCCAGTCACCCCTCCACTTT. The encoded protein is CASRAERGGQSPLHF.

This clonotype appeared many times. This chain links TRBV9 with TRBJ2-7; TRBD1 aligns across 7 bases. Per the germline V gene, CDR1 is SGDLS and CDR2 is YYNGEE. The CDR3 runs 14 residues. Trimming took 4 bases from V and 2 from J; bases not matched to a gene: 6. CDR3 sequence (DNA): TGTGCCAGCAGCAGAGGGGACAGTACCTACGAGCAGTACTTC. This codes for CASSRGDSTYEQYF.

In its sample, this clonotype was seen a few times. This sequence joins TRBV30 and TRBJ1-1; no clear D gene. Trimming pared 1 base from V and 2 bases from J, leaving 5 bases between. The CDR3 runs to 12 residues. Germline values: CDR1 GTSNPN, CDR2 SVGIG (reference sequence). This CDR3 is CAWSAFNTEAFF. The CDR3, as DNA: TGTGCCTGGAGTGCTTTTAACACTGAAGCTTTCTTT.

This clonotype appeared a few times. V gene TRBV2 combines with J gene TRBJ1-1; D is possibly TRBD1 (5 bases). V was cut by 6 bases and J by 5 bases, with 13 bases left in between. This CDR3 has 13 amino acids. In germline, CDR1 is SNHLY, CDR2 FYNNEI. The CDR3 here is CASRPRGVTEAFF. The CDR3 nucleotides read TGTGCCAGCAGGCCTAGGGGTGTTACTGAAGCTTTCTTT.

This clonotype was recorded a few times. J is TRBJ2-2 and V is TRBV5-1; D remains ambiguous. Trimming took 1 base from V and 2 from J, leaving 6 bases between them. Germline lookup yields CDR1 SGHRS and CDR2 YFSETQ. This CDR3 has 14 amino acids. The CDR3 coding sequence is TGCGCCAGCAGCTTGATAGGAAACACCGGGGAGCTGTTTTTT. Amino acids: CASSLIGNTGELFF.

This clonotype has a count of ten or more. The chain is built from TRBV11-2 and TRBJ2-3; D is possibly TRBD2 (6 bases). This CDR3 comprises 16 residues. In germline, CDR1 is SGHAT, CDR2 FQNNGV. Trimming stripped 3 bases from V and 11 bases from J, with 24 bases between. The CDR3 sequence is CASSFGTSLVPQGQYF. CDR3 in DNA: TGTGCCAGCAGCTTCGGGACTTCTCTAGTTCCTCAGGGGCAGTATTTT.

The CDR3 spells CASSEAPGPGGEQYF. CDR3 coding DNA: TGTGCCAGCAGTGAAGCCCCGGGACCGGGAGGAGAGCAGTACTTC. The chain has TRBV2 and TRBJ2-7, with 7 bases aligning to TRBD2. Losses at the gene ends were 0 bases for V and 7 bases for J; bases not matched to a gene: 9. The CDR3 contains 15 residues. Germline CDR1 and CDR2: SNHLY and FYNNEI.

Many counts were recorded for this clonotype. This chain joins TRBV5-8 and TRBJ2-5; D is perhaps TRBD2 (6 bases). Deletions cut 4 bases from V and 5 bases from J, with 24 bases between. Per germline, CDR1 SGHTS and CDR2 YDEGEE. The CDR3 loop spans 17 amino acids. The CDR3 sequence is CASSPPVGGRRDETQYF. The DNA for the CDR3 is TGTGCCAGCAGCCCCCCCGTCGGGGGTCGCAGGGATGAGACCCAGTACTTC.

This clonotype was picked up many times. J is TRBJ2-1 and V is TRBV7-3; 11 bases are shared with TRBD1. In germline, CDR1 is SGHTA, CDR2 FQGTGA. V was pared by 2 bases and J by 6 bases, with 6 bases of the junction left unmatched. This CDR3 comprises 16 residues. CDR3 in amino acids: CASSLATGQGGNEQFF. Written as DNA, the CDR3 is TGTGCCAGCAGCTTAGCAACGGGACAGGGGGGCAATGAGCAGTTCTTC.

This clonotype came up many times. The J gene is TRBJ2-5, the V gene TRBV5-1, with D tentatively TRBD2 (6 bases). Germline V gives CDR1 SGHRS, CDR2 YFSETQ. V was shortened by 5 bases and J by 2 bases, with 7 bases between the two germline ends. The CDR3 runs 12 residues. CDR3 DNA: TGCGCCAGCAGACTAGCTCAAGAGACCCAGTACTTC. It specifies CASRLAQETQYF.